Each of the 21 T cell receptor beta chains below was sequenced from the same sample in a study of T cells in localized non-small cell lung cancer. TCRdb keeps only in-frame clones here, not all; method: immunoSEQ multiplex PCR. The repertoire holds 70,000 to 90,000 clones, with around 84% as singletons. Sample: peripheral blood, taken before any cancer treatment. The receptors shown here come from an older female donor with stage I lung adenocarcinoma.

This clone was seen repeatedly, ten times or more. The chain links TRBV19 to TRBJ1-1, with D hard to call. The V end lost 6 bases, the J end lost 0 bases, and 14 bases lay between the germline ends. Germline-derived CDR1 and CDR2 are LNHDA and SQIVND (reference sequence). This CDR3 region has 15 residues. The CDR3 DNA sequence: TGTGCCAGTAGGTCTTACAGCGGCCTGAACACTGAAGCTTTCTTT. As protein: CASRSYSGLNTEAFF.

J is TRBJ2-7 and V is TRBV4-3, with a tentative D call TRBD2 (6 bases). The length of the CDR3 is 16 residues. Germline V lookup: CDR1 LGHNA, CDR2 YSLEER. Trimming left V 4 bases short and J 0 bases short, with 16 bases between. The DNA for the CDR3 is TGCGCCAGCAGCCTGTTGATTGGGGGGAGCTCCTACGAGCAGTACTTC. This encodes CASSLLIGGSSYEQYF.

This clone was seen a handful of times. The chain joins TRBV2 to TRBJ2-5, with D perhaps assigned TRBD1 or TRBD2 (6 bases each). The germline V and J ends were trimmed by 10 bases and 0 bases, with 15 bases remaining between them. CDR3 size: 14 residues. The V gene's germline CDR1 is SNHLY and CDR2 FYNNEI. Here the CDR3 DNA reads TGTGCCATCGAAGGGGGGCACGACCAAGAGACCCAGTACTTC. Protein product: CAIEGGHDQETQYF.

The chain combines TRBV19 with TRBJ2-7, with 8 bases lining up with TRBD1. The V segment lost 6 bases and the J segment 3 bases; nucleotides outside the gene matches: 10. The length of the CDR3 is 15 residues. Germline-derived CDR1 and CDR2 are LNHDA and SQIVND (reference sequence). CDR3 DNA sequence: TGTGCCAGTAGCATCGCTCGGACAGGGTTCTACGAGCAGTACTTC. Translated: CASSIARTGFYEQYF.

This clone has a single count. This CDR3 is CASSAWDRSFSGANVLTF. Written as DNA, the CDR3 is TGTGCCAGCAGCGCCTGGGACAGGTCCTTCTCTGGGGCCAACGTCCTGACTTTC. This chain links TRBV21-1 with TRBJ2-6; no DNA check was done on the table's D call, TRBD1. TRBV21-1 is a pseudogene locus. The length of the CDR3 is 18 residues.

This clone was detected once. The chain employs TRBV18 and TRBJ2-7; TRBD2 matches 7 bases. The germline CDR1 and CDR2 sequences are KGHSH and LQKENI. The CDR3 runs 14 residues. V gave up 0 bases and J gave up 5 bases; unmatched junction bases: 4. The CDR3 spells CASSPPASGDEQYF. The CDR3 nucleotides are TGTGCCAGCTCACCACCGGCCAGCGGGGACGAGCAGTACTTC.

The table lists this clone with a count of one. The CDR3 region has the DNA TGTGCCAGCAGCTTGGGAGGGAGCGCTGAAAAACTGTTTTTT. Its protein product is CASSLGGSAEKLFF. V is TRBV5-4 and J is TRBJ1-4; D ambiguous. With 0 bases removed from V and 7 bases from J, the gap between germline ends came to 10 bases. Germline CDR1 reads SGHNT; CDR2 reads YYREEE (reference sequence). CDR3 length equals 14 residues.

This clone was picked up one time. The chain couples TRBV7-2 to TRBJ2-7; D is possibly TRBD1 (5 bases). Per the germline V gene, CDR1 is SGHTA and CDR2 is FQGNSA. CDR3 length: 13 amino acids. V dropped 4 bases and J dropped 7 bases, with 14 bases sitting between them. The CDR3: CASSSQAGWEQYF. The CDR3 DNA follows: TGTGCCAGCAGCTCCCAGGCAGGGTGGGAGCAGTACTTC.

In DNA, the CDR3 is TGTGCCAGCAGCAGATCTTATTCCAGCGGGCAGTACTTC. It yields the protein CASSRSYSSGQYF. The chain is built from TRBV6-5 and TRBJ2-7, with TRBD2 as a possible D gene (5 bases). The V end lost 6 bases, the J end lost 9 bases, and 18 bases lay between the germline ends. This CDR3 contains 13 residues. Per the germline V gene, CDR1 is MNHEY and CDR2 is SVGAGI.

This clone was detected a few times. The V call is TRBV29-1, the J call TRBJ2-5, with a possible D match to TRBD1 (6 bases). V was trimmed by 6 bases and J by 2 bases, leaving 13 bases between them. The CDR3 is 13 residues long. The germline V gene encodes CDR1 SQVTM and CDR2 ANQGSEA. Here the CDR3 DNA reads TGCAGCGTGCGGACAGTACTTCAAGAGACCCAGTACTTC. It is translated as CSVRTVLQETQYF.

The chain has TRBV6-1 and TRBJ1-5; D may be TRBD1 (5 bases). The CDR3 consists of 15 residues. The germline gives CDR1 MNHNS, CDR2 SASEGT. V dropped 5 bases and J dropped 4 bases, with 15 bases sitting between them. CDR3 loop: CASSQDRLLNQPQHF. CDR3 sequence (DNA): TGTGCCAGCAGTCAAGACAGACTACTGAATCAGCCCCAGCATTTT.

The J gene is TRBJ1-1, the V gene TRBV6-5; D unclear. CDR1 and CDR2 (germline): MNHEY, SVGAGI. The CDR3 has 14 amino acids. Trimming removed 2 bases at V and 0 bases at J, with 7 bases between. CDR3 nucleotides: TGTGCCAGCAGTTACGGGCGAATGAACACTGAAGCTTTCTTT. Translating gives CASSYGRMNTEAFF.

The chain links TRBV7-2 to TRBJ2-3; 8 bases align to TRBD2. The V gene's germline CDR1 is SGHTA and CDR2 FQGNSA. The CDR3 length is 13 residues. V trimming: 10 bases; J trimming: 4 bases; junction bases outside the gene matches: 7. The CDR3 DNA reads TGTGCCACCAAGCGGGAGATAGCAGATACGCAGTATTTT. Amino acids: CATKREIADTQYF.

In DNA form, the CDR3 reads TGTGCCAGCAGTTTTTTCAGGGAGGGAGGTGAAGCTTTCTTT. Translated: CASSFFREGGEAFF. The chain carries TRBV27 and TRBJ1-1; perhaps TRBD1 as D (5 bases). The CDR3 totals 14 residues. V was trimmed by 3 bases and J by 7 bases, leaving 15 bases between them. CDR1 is MNHEY and CDR2 is SMNVEV in the germline V gene (reference sequence).

This chain uses TRBV5-1 with TRBJ1-2, with 8 bases aligning to TRBD1. The CDR3 sequence is 15 residues long. V shed 0 bases, J shed 2 bases, and the junction held 3 bases outside the gene matches. Germline V CDR1 and CDR2: SGHRS, YFSETQ. The CDR3 protein is CASSLVPGGNYGYTF. The DNA for the CDR3 is TGCGCCAGCAGCTTGGTCCCAGGGGGCAACTATGGCTACACCTTC.

V usage is TRBV19 and J usage is TRBJ1-1; 9 bases map to TRBD1. The trim removed 6 bases at V and 10 bases at J, leaving 6 bases unmatched. Germline V CDR1 and CDR2: LNHDA, SQIVND (reference sequence). The CDR3 has 12 amino acids. The CDR3 DNA is TGTGCCAGTAGGGGGGACAGGGAACGAGCTTTCTTT. Translation gives CASRGDRERAFF.

This rearrangement joins TRBV5-6 to TRBJ2-5; 10 nucleotides match TRBD1. The CDR3 runs 15 residues. J was trimmed by 4 bases and V by 4 bases; bases with no gene match: 7. Germline CDR1 SGHDT, CDR2 YYEEEE. In nucleotides, the CDR3 is TGTGCCAGCAGCGATATGGGACAGGGGAGAGAGACCCAGTACTTC. Amino acids: CASSDMGQGRETQYF.

The rearrangement links TRBV6-1 to TRBJ2-1; 11 bases fit TRBD2. CDR3 length: 15 amino acids. J gave up 8 bases and V 4 bases, and 7 bases lay outside the gene matches. The germline V gene encodes CDR1 MNHNS and CDR2 SASEGT. The CDR3 bases are TGTGCCAGCAGTGGTAGCGGGAGGGTAGGCGATGAGCAGTTCTTC. It specifies CASSGSGRVGDEQFF.

This clone has only a few counts. The chain couples TRBV25-1 to TRBJ2-1; D may be TRBD1 (5 bases). The germline V and J ends were trimmed by 3 bases and 4 bases, with 13 bases remaining between them. Germline CDR1 and CDR2: MGHDK and SYGVNS. The CDR3 is 15 amino acids. CDR3 DNA: TGTGCCAGCAGTGACGCACAGGTAGTATACAATGAGCAGTTCTTC. It encodes CASSDAQVVYNEQFF.

The J gene is TRBJ2-4, the V gene TRBV19; 11 bases agree with TRBD2. Germline CDR1 and CDR2: LNHDA and SQIVND (reference sequence). The CDR3 is 15 residues long. Germline trimming cut 6 bases from V and 5 bases from J; bases unmatched to any gene: 6. The DNA of the CDR3 is TGTGCCAGTAGGAACTTACTAGCGGGGGAAAACATTCAGTACTTC. This sequence encodes CASRNLLAGENIQYF.

The chain employs TRBV19 and TRBJ2-1; 9 bases line up with TRBD2. This CDR3 spans 16 amino acids. Looked up from germline, CDR1 is LNHDA and CDR2 is SQIVND (reference sequence). The V segment lost 2 bases and the J segment 4 bases; nucleotides outside the gene matches: 6. CDR3 sequence: CASSIMLTSGYNEQFF. CDR3 DNA: TGTGCCAGTAGTATAATGCTGACTAGCGGTTACAATGAGCAGTTCTTC.